Shown below are 25 T cell receptor beta chains from a single sample sequenced in a study of response to subunit inactivated influenza vaccine. Each CDR3 protein gets one entry after TCRdb re-called the RT-PCR reads with MiXCR. The profile covers roughly 500,000 distinct CDR3 sequences, with 16% appearing a single time and less than 4% taken by the ten largest. The source was CD4+ T cells sorted from PBMCs, collected roughly 24 months after vaccination. The receptors originated from a man aged 50-75 years who received an inactivated influenza vaccine.

The chain is built from TRBV15 and TRBJ2-3; no firm D call. Trimming removed 0 bases at V and 6 bases at J, with 7 bases between. The germline gives CDR1 LNHNV, CDR2 YYDKDF (reference sequence). This CDR3 is built from 13 residues. The CDR3 sequence: CATSRDQKDTQYF. The CDR3 DNA sequence: TGTGCCACCAGCAGAGATCAAAAGGATACGCAGTATTTT.

This clonotype was seen a few times. This rearrangement joins TRBV12-3 or TRBV12-4 to TRBJ2-5, with 9 bases identical to TRBD2. The CDR3 is made up of 12 amino acids. Trimming cost V 11 bases and J 4 bases; bases outside gene matches: 5. In DNA form, the CDR3 reads TGTGCCTCGCGGGGGGGCCTAGAGACCCAGTACTTC. This gives the protein CASRGGLETQYF.

This clonotype appeared a few times. The chain uses TRBV5-1 and TRBJ1-1; D is unclear. There are 14 residues in the CDR3. V was clipped by 1 base and J by 2 bases, with 9 bases between them. Germline loops: CDR1 SGHRS, CDR2 YFSETQ. The chain's CDR3 is CASSLSPANTEAFF. The CDR3 DNA reads TGCGCCAGCAGCTTGTCTCCGGCCAACACTGAAGCTTTCTTT.

The rearrangement links TRBV5-4 to TRBJ2-3; tentative D call: TRBD2 (5 bases). Germline loops: CDR1 SGHNT, CDR2 YYREEE (reference sequence). The CDR3 has 13 residues. V lost 4 bases to trimming and J lost 4 bases, with 10 bases between them. The CDR3 region has the DNA TGTGCCAGCAGCCGTAACGGGGCAGATACGCAGTATTTT. This sequence encodes CASSRNGADTQYF.

This chain uses TRBV7-9 with TRBJ2-1; 12 positions match TRBD2. Trimming took 3 bases from V and 8 from J; bases not matched to a gene: 8. The CDR3 has 16 residues. The germline CDR1 and CDR2 sequences are SEHNR and FQNEAQ (reference sequence). Here the CDR3 DNA reads TGTGCCAGCAGCTTCCGCATCGGGACTAGCGGGTATGAGCAGTTCTTC. Its translation is CASSFRIGTSGYEQFF.

The DNA of the CDR3 is TGTGCCAGCAGCCACCGGGACAGGGGGTTCAATGAGCAGTTCTTC. It yields the protein CASSHRDRGFNEQFF. The chain uses TRBV9 and TRBJ2-1, with 11 bases fitting TRBD1. CDR1 and CDR2 (germline): SGDLS, YYNGEE. Trimming at V came to 4 bases and at J to 6 bases, leaving 6 bases not matched to a gene. CDR3 length equals 15 residues.

This clonotype was seen many times. The chain joins TRBV20-1 to TRBJ1-5; TRBD1 matches at 10 bases. CDR3 length: 16 residues. Germline V lookup: CDR1 DFQATT, CDR2 SNEGSKA (reference sequence). J lost 6 bases, V lost 3 bases, and 11 bases had no gene match. DNA for the CDR3: TGCAGTGCTAGGGTCGAGACAGGGGGCCGGAGTCAGCCCCAGCATTTT. Translated, it gives CSARVETGGRSQPQHF.

This clonotype was found a few times. This chain joins TRBV24-1 and TRBJ2-1, with 10 bases matching TRBD2. CDR1 KGHDR and CDR2 SFDVKD come from the germline V gene. CDR3 length equals 15 residues. V gave up 8 bases and J gave up 5 bases; unmatched junction bases: 8. The CDR3 DNA sequence: TGTGCCACCACCCCAGCGGGAGGGCCGGACAATGAGCAGTTCTTC. Translation: CATTPAGGPDNEQFF.

This chain uses TRBV6-1 with TRBJ2-2, with 10 nucleotides matching TRBD1. V gave up 9 bases and J gave up 0 bases; unmatched junction bases: 4. The CDR3 runs to 15 residues. Germline V gene lookup returns CDR1 MNHNS and CDR2 SASEGT. In DNA, the CDR3 is TGTGCCAGGAGACAGGGGGCGCCGAACACCGGGGAGCTGTTTTTT. Amino acid sequence: CARRQGAPNTGELFF.

With respect to this clonotype: An end of the junction does not agree with germline; a read error may underlie this. This chain joins TRBV7-8 and TRBJ2-3, with 8 bases lining up with TRBD2. Germline V CDR1 and CDR2: SGHVS, FQNEAQ. The CDR3 has 16 amino acids. The CDR3 DNA follows: TGTGCCAGTAGCTTACGGAGCGGGAGTCGGACAGATACGCAGTATTTT. Translating gives CASSLRSGSRTDTQYF.

The gene calls are TRBV19 and TRBJ2-1; 9 bases match TRBD1. Germline CDR1 LNHDA, CDR2 SQIVND (reference sequence). The CDR3 extends over 15 amino acids. V dropped 8 bases and J dropped 5; count of bases not matched to a gene: 10. CDR3 in amino acids: CASRPSGTGNNEQFF. The CDR3 DNA is TGTGCCAGTCGGCCATCCGGGACAGGGAACAATGAGCAGTTCTTC.

This clonotype came up a few times. The chain uses TRBV2 and TRBJ2-1; 12 nucleotides match TRBD2. This CDR3 spans 15 amino acids. Germline values: CDR1 SNHLY, CDR2 FYNNEI. V shed 7 bases and J 6 bases; nucleotides not matched to a gene: 7. In nucleotides, the CDR3 is TGTGCCAGCATATTATCTAGCGGGGGGGTCAATGAGCAGTTCTTC. This encodes CASILSSGGVNEQFF.

This clonotype was found many times. The chain is built from TRBV5-1 and TRBJ1-1; D call uncertain. V shed 2 bases and J shed 2 bases, with 7 bases lying between them. Per germline, CDR1 SGHRS and CDR2 YFSETQ. This CDR3 is built from 13 residues. CDR3 sequence reads: CASSLMSNTEAFF. CDR3 nucleotides: TGCGCCAGCAGCTTAATGAGTAACACTGAAGCTTTCTTT.

This clonotype turned up a few times. This chain joins TRBV4-3 and TRBJ1-1; a possible D gene is TRBD1 (5 bases). Trimming took 0 bases from V and 11 from J, leaving 13 bases between them. This CDR3 comprises 13 residues. The germline V gene has CDR1 LGHNA and CDR2 YSLEER. The CDR3 protein is CASSQDRGVSAFF. DNA for the CDR3: TGCGCCAGCAGCCAAGATCGGGGGGTTTCGGCTTTCTTT.

This clonotype has a count of ten or more. CDR3 protein: CAWSNRGYEQYF. DNA for the CDR3: TGTGCCTGGAGTAACAGGGGATACGAGCAGTACTTC. V is TRBV30 and J is TRBJ2-7; 7 positions match TRBD1. The germline CDR1 and CDR2 sequences are GTSNPN and SVGIG (reference sequence). V lost 2 bases, J lost 4 bases, and 2 bases stayed unmatched. The CDR3 is 12 residues long. Variable domain in full (rest from reference TRBV30 and TRBJ2-7): SQTIHQWPATLVQPVGSPLSLECTVEGTSNPNLYWYRQAAGRGLQLLFYSVGIGQISSEVPQNLSASRPQDRQFILSSKKLLLSDSGFYLCAWSNRGYEQYFGPGTRLTVT.

The chain employs TRBV18 and TRBJ1-3; 9 nucleotides agree with TRBD1. Trimming at V came to 0 bases and at J to 4 bases, leaving 10 bases not matched to a gene. The CDR3 spans 18 residues. CDR1 KGHSH and CDR2 LQKENI come from the germline V gene. In DNA, the CDR3 is TGTGCCAGCTCACCACCCGGACAGGGGCCCACCTCAGGAAACACCATATATTTT. Translating gives CASSPPGQGPTSGNTIYF.

This clonotype was recorded a few times. The rearrangement links TRBV5-1 to TRBJ2-1, with 12 bases aligning to TRBD1. The trim removed 7 bases at V and 7 bases at J, leaving 9 bases unmatched. Germline CDR1 reads SGHRS; CDR2 reads YFSETQ. This CDR3 spans 15 amino acids. The CDR3 sequence is CASGTGTGGGNEQFF. CDR3 bases: TGCGCCAGCGGGACCGGGACAGGGGGCGGGAATGAGCAGTTCTTC. The variable domain in full, with the rest retrieved from reference TRBV5-1 and TRBJ2-1, is KAGVTQTPRYLIKTRGQQVTLSCSPISGHRSVSWYQQTPGQGLQFLFEYFSETQRNKGNFPGRFSGRQFSNSRSEMNVSTLELGDSALYLCASGTGTGGGNEQFFGPGTRLTVL.

The chain links TRBV7-8 to TRBJ2-2; no clear D gene. Germline CDR1 and CDR2: SGHVS and FQNEAQ. V was trimmed by 8 bases and J by 6 bases, leaving 19 bases between them. The CDR3 consists of 15 residues. The CDR3 DNA is TGTGCCAGCTCCAGGTTAACTCCAAACGCCGGGGAGCTGTTTTTT. Amino acid sequence: CASSRLTPNAGELFF.

This clonotype was detected a few times. This chain uses TRBV3-1 with TRBJ1-6, with TRBD1 matching over 7 bases. J gave up 8 bases and V 4 bases, and 5 bases lay outside the gene matches. Germline values: CDR1 LGHDT, CDR2 YNNKEL (reference sequence). This CDR3 spans 14 amino acids. The CDR3 loop is CASSPGTAYSPLHF. CDR3 coding DNA: TGTGCCAGCAGCCCCGGGACAGCCTATTCACCCCTCCACTTT.

The rearrangement uses TRBV3-1 and TRBJ2-7; no clear D. The CDR3 is made up of 15 amino acids. The V gene's germline CDR1 is LGHDT and CDR2 YNNKEL (reference sequence). Trimming left V 4 bases short and J 1 base short, with 14 bases between. This CDR3 reads CASSPAYKKSYEQYF. In DNA, the CDR3 is TGTGCCAGCAGCCCAGCTTATAAGAAGTCCTACGAGCAGTACTTC.

This clonotype occurred a few times. This chain uses TRBV6-1 with TRBJ2-3; D uncertain. Trimming shortened V by 6 bases and J by 0 bases, and 10 bases separated the two germline ends. The CDR3 sequence is 14 residues long. Per germline, CDR1 MNHNS and CDR2 SASEGT. The DNA for the CDR3 is TGTGCCAGCAGATCACAATCTAGCACAGATACGCAGTATTTT. Translation gives CASRSQSSTDTQYF.

This clonotype showed up just a few times. V and J are TRBV5-5 and TRBJ1-5; no clear D gene. Trimming took off 4 bases at V and 1 base at J, with 21 bases between the two ends. In germline, CDR1 is SGHKS, CDR2 YYEKEE (reference sequence). The CDR3 runs 18 residues. CDR3 protein: CASSRHVQATASNQPQHF. CDR3 nucleotide sequence: TGTGCCAGCAGCCGGCACGTCCAGGCCACGGCGAGCAATCAGCCCCAGCATTTT.

Concerning this clonotype itself: A single base separates this from a much larger clone, so it may be a read error. This chain joins TRBV20-1 and TRBJ2-2; 8 bases match TRBD1. Germline V lookup: CDR1 DFQATT, CDR2 SNEGSKA (reference sequence). The V and J ends lost 3 bases and 2 bases, in that order; junction bases with no gene match: 5. There are 15 residues in the CDR3. CDR3 bases: TGCAGTGCTAGGGGACAGGAGAGAAACACCGGGGAGCTGTTTTTT. It codes for CSARGQERNTGELFF.

This clonotype has more than one count but fewer than ten. V gene TRBV3-1 combines with J gene TRBJ2-7, with no clear D. Trimming removed 0 bases from V and 11 bases from J, with 14 bases in between. The CDR3 sequence is 13 residues long. CDR1 LGHDT and CDR2 YNNKEL come from the germline V gene (reference sequence). The CDR3 nucleotides are TGTGCCAGCAGCCAAGAGATCGGACGGACCGAGTACTTC. This sequence encodes CASSQEIGRTEYF.

This clonotype turned up a few times. This chain connects TRBV10-3 to TRBJ2-2; 8 bases line up with TRBD1. The germline CDR1 and CDR2 sequences are ENHRY and SYGVKD. The length of the CDR3 is 15 residues. V lost 7 bases to trimming and J lost 7 bases; unmatched junction nucleotides: 11. CDR3 in DNA: TGTGCCATCACTCCTGGACAGGGTAGCGGCGGGGAGCTGTTTTTT. Translating gives CAITPGQGSGGELFF.